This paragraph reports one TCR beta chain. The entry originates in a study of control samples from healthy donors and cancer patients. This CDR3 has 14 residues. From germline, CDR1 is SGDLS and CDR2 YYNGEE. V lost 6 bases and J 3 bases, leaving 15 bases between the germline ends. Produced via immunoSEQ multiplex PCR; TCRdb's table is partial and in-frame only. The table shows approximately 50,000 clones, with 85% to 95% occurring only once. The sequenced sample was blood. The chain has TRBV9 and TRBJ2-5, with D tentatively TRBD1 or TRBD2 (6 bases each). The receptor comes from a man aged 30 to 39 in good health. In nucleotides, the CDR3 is TGTGCCAGCACCTTAGGGGGGAGAGAAGAGACCCAGTACTTC. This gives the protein CASTLGGREETQYF. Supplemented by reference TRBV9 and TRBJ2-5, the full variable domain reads DSGVTQTPKHLITATGQRVTLRCSPRSGDLSVYWYQQSLDQGLQFLIQYYNGEERAKGNILERFSAQQFPDLHSELNLSSLELGDSALYFCASTLGGREETQYFGPGTRLLVL.